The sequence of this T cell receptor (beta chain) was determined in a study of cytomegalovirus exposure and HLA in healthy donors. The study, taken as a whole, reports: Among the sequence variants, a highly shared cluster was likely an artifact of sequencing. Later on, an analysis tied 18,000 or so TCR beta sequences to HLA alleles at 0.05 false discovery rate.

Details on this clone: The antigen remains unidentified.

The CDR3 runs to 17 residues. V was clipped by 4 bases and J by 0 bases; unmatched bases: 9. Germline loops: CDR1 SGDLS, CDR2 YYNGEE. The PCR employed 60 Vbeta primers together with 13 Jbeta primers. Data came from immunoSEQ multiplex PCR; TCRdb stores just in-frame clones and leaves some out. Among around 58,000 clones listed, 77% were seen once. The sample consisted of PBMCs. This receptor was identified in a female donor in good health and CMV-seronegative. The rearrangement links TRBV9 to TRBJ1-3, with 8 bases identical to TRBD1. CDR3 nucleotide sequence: TGTGCCAGCAGCCCTATGGACAGGGCGGCCTCTGGAAACACCATATATTTT. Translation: CASSPMDRAASGNTIYF. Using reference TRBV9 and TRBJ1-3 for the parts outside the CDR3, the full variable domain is DSGVTQTPKHLITATGQRVTLRCSPRSGDLSVYWYQQSLDQGLQFLIQYYNGEERAKGNILERFSAQQFPDLHSELNLSSLELGDSALYFCASSPMDRAASGNTIYFGEGSWLTVV.